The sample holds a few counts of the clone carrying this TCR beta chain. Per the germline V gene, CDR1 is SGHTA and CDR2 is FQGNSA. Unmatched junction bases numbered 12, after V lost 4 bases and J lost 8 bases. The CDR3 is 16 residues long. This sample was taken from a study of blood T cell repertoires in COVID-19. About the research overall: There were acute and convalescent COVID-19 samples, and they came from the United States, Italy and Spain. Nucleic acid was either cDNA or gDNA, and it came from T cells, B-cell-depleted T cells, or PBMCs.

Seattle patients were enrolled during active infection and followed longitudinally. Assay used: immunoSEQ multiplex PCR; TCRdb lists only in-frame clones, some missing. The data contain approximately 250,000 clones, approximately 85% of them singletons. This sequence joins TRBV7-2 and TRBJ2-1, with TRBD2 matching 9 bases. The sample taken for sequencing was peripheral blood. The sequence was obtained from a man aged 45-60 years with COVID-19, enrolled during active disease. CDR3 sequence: CASSSRTRGGRYEQFF. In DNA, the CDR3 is TGTGCCAGCAGCTCACGAACGCGGGGGGGCCGTTATGAGCAGTTCTTC.